This T cell receptor beta chain was sequenced in a study of post-analysis software for immune sequencing data. Looking at the study overall: The courses of disease that were included comprised relapsing-remitting, secondary progressive and progressive-relapsing multiple sclerosis.

Details on this clonotype: Its antigen is unknown.

Trimming removed 5 bases at V and 5 bases at J, with 15 bases between. Germline CDR1 MNHEY, CDR2 SVGEGT. The CDR3 extends over 14 amino acids. TCR beta cDNA libraries included unique molecular identifiers. T cells numbering about 0.85 to 11 million yielded cDNA molecules that totaled approximately 500,000. One entry per CDR3 protein, called by TCRdb with MiXCR from the PCR reads. The sample has hundreds of thousands of distinct CDR3 sequences, roughly 27% seen once. Notes on the study in general: Among a few TRBV segments more frequent in patients than controls were TRBV5-6, TRBV5-1 and TRBV20-1. In multiple sclerosis, normalized Chao1 diversity was significantly below that of controls. F measure showed strong co-clustering of same-batch samples.

The chain uses TRBV6-2 or TRBV6-3 and TRBJ2-5, with D unclear. Sequencing was performed on blood. This TCR was sampled from a girl between 10 and 17 years old with multiple sclerosis. Written as DNA, the CDR3 is TGTGCCAGCAGTCTCCCAAGCATCCGGGAGACCCAGTACTTC. Its translation is CASSLPSIRETQYF.